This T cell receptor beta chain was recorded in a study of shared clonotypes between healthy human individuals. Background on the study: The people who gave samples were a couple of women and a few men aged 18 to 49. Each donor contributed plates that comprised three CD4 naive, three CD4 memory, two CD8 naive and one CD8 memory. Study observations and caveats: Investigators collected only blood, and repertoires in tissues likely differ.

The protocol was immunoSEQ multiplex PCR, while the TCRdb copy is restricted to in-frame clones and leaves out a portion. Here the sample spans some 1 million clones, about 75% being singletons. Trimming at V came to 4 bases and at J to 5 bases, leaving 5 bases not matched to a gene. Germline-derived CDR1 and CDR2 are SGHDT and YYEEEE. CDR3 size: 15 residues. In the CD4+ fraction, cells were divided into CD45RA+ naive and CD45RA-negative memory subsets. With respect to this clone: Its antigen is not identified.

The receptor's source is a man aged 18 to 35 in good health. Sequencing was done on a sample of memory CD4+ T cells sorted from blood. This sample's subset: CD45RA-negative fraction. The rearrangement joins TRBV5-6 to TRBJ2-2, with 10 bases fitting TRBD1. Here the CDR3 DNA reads TGTGCCAGCAGCATAGACAGGGGGCGGACCGGGGAGCTGTTTTTT. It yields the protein CASSIDRGRTGELFF.